A single sample is the source of the 4 T cell receptor beta chains below, sequenced in a study of T cells in Graves' hyperthyroidism and ophthalmopathy. Researchers took RNA transcripts and amplified the TCR beta CDR3 regions from them. HTBI primers were used for first-round RT-PCR of the TCR CDR3. In TCRdb, the multiplex PCR reads were re-called with MiXCR into one record per CDR3 protein. The sample has about 510,000 distinct CDR3 sequences, approximately 15% seen once. The sequencing sample was made of blood. Source of these receptors: a woman aged 40 to 50 with Graves' hyperthyroidism.

The rearrangement links TRBV9 to TRBJ2-7; D gene uncertain. The CDR3 has 11 amino acids. Trimming took off 8 bases at V and 3 bases at J, with 9 bases between the two ends. The germline V gene encodes CDR1 SGDLS and CDR2 YYNGEE. CDR3 in DNA: TGTGCCAGGGGCGCCCGCTACGAGCAGTACTTC. Amino acids: CARGARYEQYF.

This clonotype was counted many times. The chain employs TRBV13 and TRBJ2-7, with 10 bases fitting TRBD2. The CDR3 is 17 residues long. V dropped 0 bases and J dropped 3; count of bases not matched to a gene: 8. In germline, CDR1 is PRHDT, CDR2 FYEKMQ (reference sequence). CDR3 protein: CASSLGLSPSGGYEQYF. The CDR3 DNA reads TGTGCCAGCAGCTTAGGCCTATCGCCTAGCGGGGGCTACGAGCAGTACTTC. The full variable domain, its missing parts supplied by reference TRBV13 and TRBJ2-7, is AAGVIQSPRHLIKEKRETATLKCYPIPRHDTVYWYQQGPGQDPQFLISFYEKMQSDKGSIPDRFSAQQFSDYHSELNMSSLELGDSALYFCASSLGLSPSGGYEQYFGPGTRLTVT.

Many counts were recorded for this clonotype. The chain recombines TRBV5-1 with TRBJ2-7; unclear D gene. Deletions cut 6 bases from V and 2 bases from J, with 15 bases between. CDR1 and CDR2 (germline): SGHRS, YFSETQ. This CDR3 is built from 14 residues. CDR3 nucleotides: TGCGCCAGCAAAAGTACGGAAAACGCCTACGAGCAGTACTTC. It codes for CASKSTENAYEQYF.

This clonotype was detected many times. The genes are TRBV12-3 or TRBV12-4 and TRBJ1-5; tentatively, D is TRBD1 (6 bases). The CDR3 runs to 15 residues. Trimming took 5 bases from V and 3 from J, leaving 14 bases between them. This CDR3 is CASSQQGLDNQPQHF. DNA of the CDR3: TGTGCCAGCAGTCAACAGGGACTCGACAATCAGCCCCAGCATTTT.